This T cell receptor (beta chain) was retrieved from a study of beta chain bispecific antibodies for T cell cancers. Study conclusions and caveats: Most targeted TRBV signal came from the leukemia cell line cells, not normal T cells.

T cells were expanded from blood mononuclear cells for approximately 3 days with anti-CD3 OKT3 or CD3/CD28 beads. This clonotype has a count of ten or more. Antigen unknown. With 0 bases removed from V and 5 bases from J, the gap between germline ends came to 8 bases. This CDR3 spans 14 amino acids. Germline V gives CDR1 LGHDT, CDR2 YNNKEL (reference sequence). TCRdb reprocessed the 5' RACE reads with MiXCR, giving one entry per CDR3 protein. The sample shows about 9,600 distinct CDR3 sequences, 2% to 2.5% of them seen only once. This clonotype originated in a human donor in good health. Some clones in this sample may be carry-over from other donors' samples. This chain connects TRBV3-1 to TRBJ1-5; no clear D gene. Sample: T cells from a healthy donor cultured with Jurkat leukemia cells, taken from a culture containing an anti-CD19 bispecific antibody. CDR3 coding DNA: TGTGCCAGCAGCCAAGATGGGAATGATCAGCCCCAGCATTTT. It yields the protein CASSQDGNDQPQHF.